This passage covers 17 T cell receptor beta chains from one sample sequenced in a study of T cells and Merkel cell carcinoma outcomes. TCRdb keeps only in-frame clones here, not all; method: immunoSEQ multiplex PCR. The sample carries 9,000 to 15,000 clones, about 95% recorded once. The specimen was tumor tissue from Merkel cell carcinoma. The source of these receptors is a human donor with Merkel cell carcinoma.

The V gene is TRBV18, the J gene TRBJ2-1; TRBD2 matches at 13 bases. The V segment lost 3 bases and the J segment 0 bases; nucleotides outside the gene matches: 5. The CDR3 sequence is 18 residues long. Germline V lookup: CDR1 KGHSH, CDR2 LQKENI. CDR3: CASSPGLAGVYSYNEQFF. CDR3 in DNA: TGTGCCAGCTCACCCGGACTAGCGGGAGTGTACTCCTACAATGAGCAGTTCTTC. Full variable domain (outside the CDR3, taken from reference TRBV18 and TRBJ2-1): NAGVMQNPRHLVRRRGQEARLRCSPMKGHSHVYWYRQLPEEGLKFMVYLQKENIIDESGMPKERFSAEFPKEGPSILRIQQVVRGDSAAYFCASSPGLAGVYSYNEQFFGPGTRLTVL.

The gene calls are TRBV5-6 and TRBJ2-2; TRBD2 matches 7 bases. Germline CDR1 reads SGHDT; CDR2 reads YYEEEE. There are 17 residues in the CDR3. The J segment lost 2 bases and the V segment lost 4 bases, leaving 11 bases of the junction unmatched. The CDR3 sequence: CASSPRRLADNTGELFF. The CDR3 DNA reads TGTGCCAGCAGCCCCCGGAGACTAGCAGACAACACCGGGGAGCTGTTTTTT.

This chain joins TRBV5-1 and TRBJ1-1, with 12 bases identical to TRBD1. CDR3 length: 16 residues. Germline CDR1 reads SGHRS; CDR2 reads YFSETQ. V shed 3 bases and J 4 bases; nucleotides not matched to a gene: 7. CDR3 protein: CASSWGTGGPGTEAFF. The CDR3 bases are TGCGCCAGCAGCTGGGGGACAGGGGGCCCGGGCACTGAAGCTTTCTTT.

The CDR3 region is CASSLRSGDTQYF. The CDR3 DNA sequence: TGTGCCAGCAGCTTACGGTCCGGAGATACGCAGTATTTT. The chain links TRBV11-3 to TRBJ2-3; D gene unclear. Germline CDR1 is SGHNT and CDR2 is YENEEA. This CDR3 spans 13 amino acids. Trimming pared 2 bases from V and 5 bases from J, leaving 8 bases between.

V and J are TRBV19 and TRBJ1-5; 7 bases align to TRBD1. Germline CDR1 reads LNHDA; CDR2 reads SQIVND (reference sequence). Losses at the gene ends were 3 bases for V and 3 bases for J; bases not matched to a gene: 17. There are 19 residues in the CDR3. CDR3 sequence reads: CASSIRDPNPGQANQPQHF. Here the CDR3 DNA reads TGTGCCAGTAGTATCCGAGACCCGAACCCAGGACAGGCCAATCAGCCCCAGCATTTT. Based on the CDR3 plus reference TRBV19 and TRBJ1-5, the full variable domain is DGGITQSPKYLFRKEGQNVTLSCEQNLNHDAMYWYRQDPGQGLRLIYYSQIVNDFQKGDIAEGYSVSREKKESFPLTVTSAQKNPTAFYLCASSIRDPNPGQANQPQHFGDGTRLSIL.

Only one count was recorded for this clone. The V gene is TRBV10-3, the J gene TRBJ2-5, with 8 bases matching TRBD2. Germline V lookup: CDR1 ENHRY, CDR2 SYGVKD. After removal of 0 bases from V and 1 base from J, the junction contained 4 bases not matched to a gene. This CDR3 has 16 amino acids. CDR3 loop: CAISESGAGVQETQYF. The CDR3 bases are TGTGCCATCAGTGAGTCGGGAGCGGGAGTCCAAGAGACCCAGTACTTC.

The V gene is TRBV7-2, the J gene TRBJ2-7, with no clear D. CDR1 is SGHTA, CDR2 FQGNSA, per germline. Trimming removed 3 bases from V and 0 bases from J, with 12 bases in between. The CDR3 is 15 amino acids. The CDR3 DNA reads as TGTGCCAGCAGCTTCCTCCGCGGCAGCTCCTACGAGCAGTACTTC. This encodes CASSFLRGSSYEQYF.

This chain joins TRBV4-2 and TRBJ1-1, with D possibly TRBD1 on 6 matching bases. Trimming cost V 3 bases and J 2 bases, with 13 bases left between them. The CDR3 covers 15 residues. Germline values: CDR1 LGHNA, CDR2 YNFKEQ. The CDR3 DNA sequence: TGTGCCAGCAGCCAGAATGACAGGATAAACACTGAAGCTTTCTTT. This gives the protein CASSQNDRINTEAFF.

This CDR3 reads CASTSEPDTLRRYTF. CDR3 nucleotide sequence: TGCGCCAGCACATCTGAACCCGACACCCTTCGGCGCTACACCTTC. This sequence joins TRBV5-1 and TRBJ1-2; D is undetermined. Germline CDR1 and CDR2: SGHRS and YFSETQ. This CDR3 has 15 amino acids. Between the trimmed V and J ends, which lost 6 bases and 9 bases, there was a span of 24 bases.

This chain links TRBV9 with TRBJ1-3, with D maybe TRBD1 (5 bases). Trimming took 0 bases from V and 0 from J, leaving 10 bases between them. The V gene's germline CDR1 is SGDLS and CDR2 YYNGEE. The length of the CDR3 is 16 residues. The CDR3 sequence: CASSVEGVGSGNTIYF. As DNA, the CDR3 is TGTGCCAGCAGCGTAGAAGGGGTAGGCTCTGGAAACACCATATATTTT.

The genes are TRBV7-2 and TRBJ2-7; 7 bases fit TRBD1. Germline V gene data show CDR1 as SGHTA and CDR2 as FQGNSA. The CDR3 runs 14 residues. V was clipped by 4 bases and J by 1 base; unmatched bases: 4. The CDR3 sequence is CASSSTQGSYEQYF. CDR3 DNA: TGTGCCAGCAGCTCGACACAGGGGTCCTACGAGCAGTACTTC.

CDR3 sequence (DNA): TGCGCCAGCAGCCAAGAACGGGGCTTAAGGGAAAAACTGTTTTTT. The encoded protein is CASSQERGLREKLFF. The chain couples TRBV4-1 to TRBJ1-4; D is perhaps TRBD1 (5 bases). Germline CDR1 and CDR2: MGHRA and YSYEKL. Trimming shortened V by 0 bases and J by 8 bases, and 13 bases separated the two germline ends. The CDR3 has 15 amino acids.

The rearrangement joins TRBV6-1 to TRBJ2-3, with no clear D. Germline V gives CDR1 MNHNS, CDR2 SASEGT. Trimming took 2 bases from V and 2 from J, leaving 14 bases between them. This CDR3 comprises 16 residues. The CDR3 coding sequence is TGTGCCAGCAGTGAAAAGGCGAGAAGGGACACAGATACGCAGTATTTT. Translated, it gives CASSEKARRDTDTQYF.

Regarding this clone: At one boundary the junction diverges from the germline segment, which might be a read error. The V gene is TRBV9, the J gene TRBJ2-3, with TRBD2 matching over 7 bases. Germline CDR1 reads SGDLS; CDR2 reads YYNGEE. The CDR3 totals 15 residues. As DNA, the CDR3 is TGTGCCAGCAGCGTAGGGCGGGAGAGCACATATACGCAGTATTTT. Translation gives CASSVGRESTYTQYF.

V and J are TRBV9 and TRBJ2-7; D is perhaps TRBD1 (6 bases). There are 14 residues in the CDR3. V gave up 0 bases and J gave up 7 bases, with 14 bases separating them. CDR1 and CDR2 from the germline V gene are SGDLS and YYNGEE. This CDR3 reads CASSVGLNQGEQYF. In DNA, the CDR3 is TGTGCCAGCAGCGTAGGACTGAACCAGGGGGAGCAGTACTTC.

This chain joins TRBV6-1 and TRBJ1-1; no reliable D call. CDR3 length: 13 amino acids. CDR1 and CDR2 (germline): MNHNS, SASEGT. V gave up 2 bases and J gave up 7 bases, with 11 bases separating them. CDR3 sequence: CASSERQALEAFF. Written as DNA, the CDR3 is TGTGCCAGCAGTGAAAGGCAGGCCCTTGAAGCTTTCTTT.

This chain uses TRBV7-9 with TRBJ1-5; no definite D call. Per the germline V gene, CDR1 is SEHNR and CDR2 is FQNEAQ (reference sequence). Trimming took 3 bases from V and 7 from J, leaving 13 bases between them. The CDR3 covers 14 residues. CDR3 protein: CASSFGVGHQPQHF. The DNA of the CDR3 is TGTGCCAGCAGCTTTGGGGTCGGTCACCAGCCCCAGCATTTT.